The 13 T cell receptor beta chains given below trace back to one sample, sequenced in a study of glioma-infiltrating T cells after dendritic cell vaccination. Only in-frame clones appear in the TCRdb table, and some are missing; sequencing was by immunoSEQ multiplex PCR. The sample includes about 96,000 clones, approximately 80% seen only once; the top ten take around 6%. The input for sequencing was blood, taken before dendritic cell vaccination. The origin of the receptors is a human donor with glioblastoma.

The table lists this clone with a few counts. The chain combines TRBV11-2 with TRBJ1-2, with D possibly matching TRBD1 (6 bases). The length of the CDR3 is 16 residues. Trimming removed 5 bases at V and 5 bases at J, with 21 bases between. The germline gives CDR1 SGHAT, CDR2 FQNNGV. The CDR3 protein is CASSAYGTQGSYGYTF. The CDR3 DNA reads as TGTGCCAGCAGCGCCTACGGAACACAGGGTAGTTATGGCTACACCTTC.

The V call is TRBV4-2, the J call TRBJ2-3, with TRBD2 matching over 14 bases. V shed 4 bases, J shed 2 bases, and the junction held 11 bases outside the gene matches. The CDR3 sequence is 19 residues long. CDR1 and CDR2 (germline): LGHNA, YNFKEQ. In DNA, the CDR3 is TGTGCCAGCAGCCTTCGAGGGGGGGGACTAGCGGGAGTCACAGATACGCAGTATTTT. Its protein product is CASSLRGGGLAGVTDTQYF.

The rearrangement joins TRBV4-2 to TRBJ2-2; 8 bases align to TRBD1. Trimming cost V 5 bases and J 3 bases; bases outside gene matches: 11. The CDR3 consists of 17 residues. Germline CDR1 and CDR2: LGHNA and YNFKEQ. This CDR3 reads CASSTASDRADTGELFF. CDR3 bases: TGTGCCAGCAGCACCGCCTCGGACAGGGCGGACACCGGGGAGCTGTTTTTT.

The chain combines TRBV5-1 with TRBJ2-7; possibly TRBD1 for D (6 bases). This CDR3 spans 15 amino acids. The germline V gene has CDR1 SGHRS and CDR2 YFSETQ. The V end was cut by 7 bases, the J end by 8 bases, with 25 bases between. The CDR3 DNA reads as TGCGCCAGCCGAATCTCCGGACAGCACATCCAGCAGCAGTACTTC. This gives the protein CASRISGQHIQQQYF.

This clone was detected once. The DNA of the CDR3 is TGCGCCAGCAGCCCACCAGGGGGTGGTCCCGAAAAACTGTTTTTT. It codes for CASSPPGGGPEKLFF. This chain uses TRBV5-1 with TRBJ1-4; 7 nucleotides align to TRBD1. Germline CDR1 SGHRS, CDR2 YFSETQ. This CDR3 is built from 15 residues. Germline trimming cut 4 bases from V and 8 bases from J; bases unmatched to any gene: 11.

The CDR3 sequence is CASSPSGRGQETQYF. The CDR3 region has the DNA TGCGCCAGCAGCCCCTCGGGCAGGGGGCAAGAGACCCAGTACTTC. The rearrangement joins TRBV5-1 to TRBJ2-5, with 7 bases lining up with TRBD1. The CDR3 runs to 15 residues. Per germline, CDR1 SGHRS and CDR2 YFSETQ. J lost 2 bases, V lost 4 bases, and 8 bases had no gene match.

V is TRBV27 and J is TRBJ2-7, with 10 positions matching TRBD1. The J segment lost 0 bases and the V segment lost 5 bases, leaving 4 bases of the junction unmatched. Germline CDR1 reads MNHEY; CDR2 reads SMNVEV (reference sequence). The CDR3 is made up of 15 amino acids. The CDR3 nucleotides are TGTGCCAGCAGTCCACGGGACAGGGGCTCCTACGAGCAGTACTTC. This codes for CASSPRDRGSYEQYF.

In DNA form, the CDR3 reads TGTGCCATCGGACGACTAGCGGGGGCCGCCTACGAGCAGTACTTC. Protein sequence: CAIGRLAGAAYEQYF. The chain links TRBV10-3 to TRBJ2-7; 12 nucleotides line up with TRBD2. The CDR3 totals 15 residues. With V trimmed by 8 bases and J by 2 bases, 7 bases remained unmatched. Germline CDR1 is ENHRY and CDR2 is SYGVKD.

This sequence joins TRBV19 and TRBJ2-1; 8 bases align to TRBD1. The CDR3 covers 16 residues. V dropped 5 bases and J dropped 0; count of bases not matched to a gene: 6. Germline V lookup: CDR1 LNHDA, CDR2 SQIVND (reference sequence). The DNA of the CDR3 is TGTGCCAGTAGTGGGACAGGACCGGCCTCCTACAATGAGCAGTTCTTC. As protein: CASSGTGPASYNEQFF.

The CDR3 loop reads CASNVRPRDTEAFF. The CDR3 DNA sequence: TGTGCCAGTAACGTGAGGCCACGGGACACTGAAGCTTTCTTT. The V and J genes are TRBV19 and TRBJ1-1, with no clear D. The germline V gene has CDR1 LNHDA and CDR2 SQIVND (reference sequence). V dropped 7 bases and J dropped 3 bases, with 15 bases sitting between them. The CDR3 sequence is 14 residues long. The full variable domain, its missing parts supplied by reference TRBV19 and TRBJ1-1, is DGGITQSPKYLFRKEGQNVTLSCEQNLNHDAMYWYRQDPGQGLRLIYYSQIVNDFQKGDIAEGYSVSREKKESFPLTVTSAQKNPTAFYLCASNVRPRDTEAFFGQGTRLTVV.

The chain has TRBV15 and TRBJ1-4; 7 nucleotides line up with TRBD1. Losses at the gene ends were 0 bases for V and 3 bases for J; bases not matched to a gene: 1. Per the germline V gene, CDR1 is LNHNV and CDR2 is YYDKDF (reference sequence). The CDR3 contains 15 residues. CDR3 nucleotide sequence: TGTGCCACCAGCAGAGATGGGACAGCTAATGAAAAACTGTTTTTT. Protein sequence: CATSRDGTANEKLFF. The complete variable domain, with remaining parts taken from reference TRBV15 and TRBJ1-4, reads DAMVIQNPRYQVTQFGKPVTLSCSQTLNHNVMYWYQQKSSQAPKLLFHYYDKDFNNEADTPDNFQSRRPNTSFCFLDIRSPGLGDTAMYLCATSRDGTANEKLFFGSGTQLSVL.

This rearrangement joins TRBV10-2 to TRBJ1-1; 8 nucleotides line up with TRBD1. With 9 bases clipped from V and 1 base from J, the junction kept 10 bases outside the gene matches. Germline assignment: CDR1 WSHSY and CDR2 SAAADI. This CDR3 contains 15 residues. Here the CDR3 reads CASLLSGGPNTEAFF. The CDR3 bases are TGCGCCAGTCTATTATCAGGGGGCCCGAACACTGAAGCTTTCTTT.

The CDR3 region has the DNA TGTGCCAGCAGCGGCCGACAGGGAAGCAGCTATGGCTACACCTTC. Translated: CASSGRQGSSYGYTF. The V gene is TRBV9, the J gene TRBJ1-2; 7 bases match TRBD1. This CDR3 comprises 15 residues. In germline, CDR1 is SGDLS, CDR2 YYNGEE. With V trimmed by 3 bases and J by 4 bases, 9 bases remained unmatched.